This T cell receptor (beta chain) was sequenced for a study of blood T cells in healthy people across ages. Study results and caveats: The study found more naive CD4+ cells and higher diversity in long-lived than aged donors. TCR beta diversity tracked closely with naive T cell percentage. The authors considered diversity estimates from one million T cells to be underestimates.

Ten or more counts support this clonotype. What it binds is not known. V shed 6 bases, J shed 6 bases, and the junction held 10 bases outside the gene matches. The CDR3 totals 14 residues. Germline CDR1 reads SEHNR; CDR2 reads FQNEAQ (reference sequence). A second PCR of about 7 to 11 cycles used a sample-barcoded 5' primer and a J-beta primer mix. TCRdb independently ran MiXCR on the 5' RACE reads; one entry per CDR3 protein. The table has 650,000 to 700,000 distinct CDR3 sequences, roughly half seen once. The origin of this receptor is a woman at least 80 years old in good health. Sequencing input: blood. V usage is TRBV7-9 and J usage is TRBJ1-2, with 7 positions matching TRBD1. The CDR3 DNA follows: TGTGCCAGCAGTTCACGCAGGGGGTCAAATGGCTACACCTTC. Protein: CASSSRRGSNGYTF.